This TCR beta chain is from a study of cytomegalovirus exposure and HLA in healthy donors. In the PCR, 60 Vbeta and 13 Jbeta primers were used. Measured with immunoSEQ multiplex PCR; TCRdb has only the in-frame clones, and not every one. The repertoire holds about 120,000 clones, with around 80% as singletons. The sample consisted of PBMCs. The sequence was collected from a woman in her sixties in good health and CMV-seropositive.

The CDR3 here is CASSLGEQETQYF. In DNA, the CDR3 is TGTGCCAGCAGCTTAGGGGAGCAAGAGACCCAGTACTTC. J is TRBJ2-5 and V is TRBV7-6, with a tentative D call TRBD2 (5 bases). CDR3 length equals 13 residues. Germline V gene sequence: CDR1 SGHVS, CDR2 FNYEAQ. V was pared by 1 base and J by 2 bases, with 5 bases between.